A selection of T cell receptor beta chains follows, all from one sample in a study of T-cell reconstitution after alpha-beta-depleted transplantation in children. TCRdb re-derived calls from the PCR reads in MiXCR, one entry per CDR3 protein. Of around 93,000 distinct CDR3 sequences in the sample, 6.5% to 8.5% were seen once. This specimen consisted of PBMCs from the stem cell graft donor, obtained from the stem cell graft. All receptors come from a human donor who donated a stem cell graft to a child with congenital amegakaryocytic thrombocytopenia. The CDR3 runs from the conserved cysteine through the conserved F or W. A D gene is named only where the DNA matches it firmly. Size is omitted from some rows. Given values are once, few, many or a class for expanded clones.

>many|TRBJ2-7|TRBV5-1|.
CASRPDSVPESYF
TGCGCCAGCAGGCCGGACAGTGTTCCTGAGTCGTACTTC
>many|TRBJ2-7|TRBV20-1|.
CSARPDKSYEQYF
TGCAGTGCTAGACCTGACAAATCCTACGAGCAGTACTTC
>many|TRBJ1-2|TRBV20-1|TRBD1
CSASGTGLNYGYTF
TGCAGTGCTAGTGGGACAGGTCTTAACTATGGCTACACCTTC
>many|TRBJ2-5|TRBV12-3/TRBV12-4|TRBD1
CASSFGGQQETQYF
TGTGCCAGCAGTTTTGGGGGACAGCAAGAGACCCAGTACTTC
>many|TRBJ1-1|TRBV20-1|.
CSASGRGRTEAFF
TGCAGTGCTAGTGGAAGGGGGAGGACTGAAGCTTTCTTT
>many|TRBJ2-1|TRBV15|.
CATSRPQGGAFF
TGTGCCACCAGCAGACCCCAAGGGGGGGCCTTCTTC
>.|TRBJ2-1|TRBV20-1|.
CSARVVTTNEQFF
TGCAGTGCTAGAGTAGTCACTACCAATGAGCAGTTCTTC
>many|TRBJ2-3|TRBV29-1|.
CSVENADTQYF
TGCAGCGTTGAAAATGCAGATACGCAGTATTTT
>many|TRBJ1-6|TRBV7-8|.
CASTQAQYNSPLHF
TGTGCCAGCACCCAGGCCCAGTATAATTCACCCCTCCACTTT
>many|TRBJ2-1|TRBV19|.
CASSRWNEQFF
TGTGCCAGTAGCCGATGGAATGAGCAGTTCTTC
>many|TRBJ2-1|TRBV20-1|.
CSATELAGEQFF
TGCAGTGCTACCGAACTAGCTGGTGAGCAGTTCTTC
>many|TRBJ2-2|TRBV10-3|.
CAIRVGANTGELFF
TGTGCCATCAGGGTGGGGGCGAACACCGGGGAGCTGTTTTTT
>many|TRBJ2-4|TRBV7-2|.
CASSPGTGNIQYF
TGTGCCAGCAGCCCGGGGACCGGGAACATTCAGTACTTC
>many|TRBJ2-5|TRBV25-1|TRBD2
CASSELGLAGAETQYF
TGTGCCAGCAGTGAATTGGGACTAGCGGGAGCAGAGACCCAGTACTTC
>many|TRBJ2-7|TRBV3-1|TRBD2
CASSRGGRSYEQYF
TGTGCCAGCAGCCGCGGGGGGCGATCGTACGAGCAGTACTTC
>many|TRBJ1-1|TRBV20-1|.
CSAGTPNTEAFF
TGCAGTGCTGGGACCCCGAACACTGAAGCTTTCTTT
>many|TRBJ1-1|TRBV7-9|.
CASSLNILGGDTEAFF
TGTGCCAGCAGCTTGAACATTCTAGGGGGGGACACTGAAGCTTTCTTT
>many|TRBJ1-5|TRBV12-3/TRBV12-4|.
CASRSRQDQPQHF
TGTGCCAGCAGGTCAAGACAGGATCAGCCCCAGCATTTT
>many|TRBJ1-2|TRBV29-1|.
CSVENRTNYGYTF
TGCAGCGTTGAGAACAGGACGAACTATGGCTACACCTTC
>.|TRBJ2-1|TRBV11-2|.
CASSLGGDNFYNEQFF
TGTGCCAGCAGCTTAGGTGGGGACAATTTCTACAATGAGCAGTTCTTC
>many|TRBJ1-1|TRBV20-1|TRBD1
CSARPTTGRFKAEAFF
TGCAGTGCTAGACCCACGACAGGGCGCTTTAAGGCTGAAGCTTTCTTT
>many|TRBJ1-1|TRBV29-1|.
CSVADGSNTEAFF
TGCAGCGTTGCAGACGGATCGAACACTGAAGCTTTCTTT
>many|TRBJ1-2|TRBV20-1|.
CSARDPLSGYGYTF
TGCAGTGCTAGAGATCCCTTATCAGGGTATGGCTACACCTTC
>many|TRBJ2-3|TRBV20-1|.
CSARDMNLATQYF
TGCAGTGCTAGAGATATGAATTTGGCTACGCAGTATTTT
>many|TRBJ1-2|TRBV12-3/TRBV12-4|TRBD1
CASSVGTGDVSGYTF
TGTGCCAGCTCTGTCGGGACAGGGGATGTAAGCGGCTACACCTTC
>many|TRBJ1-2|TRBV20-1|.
CSAGNYGYTF
TGCAGTGCAGGGAACTATGGCTACACCTTC
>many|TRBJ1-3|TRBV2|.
CASTHGTGNTIYF
TGTGCCAGCACCCACGGGACAGGAAACACCATATATTTT
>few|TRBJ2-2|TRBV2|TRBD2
CASSVRLAAKPGELFF
TGTGCCAGCAGTGTCCGGCTAGCGGCGAAGCCCGGGGAGCTGTTTTTT
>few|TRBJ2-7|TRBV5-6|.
CASSLGAGGEGTPYEQYF
TGTGCCAGCAGCTTGGGGGCAGGGGGGGAAGGCACGCCCTACGAGCAGTACTTC
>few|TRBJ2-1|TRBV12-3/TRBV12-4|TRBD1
CASSLALDRVDEQFF
TGTGCCAGCAGTTTAGCCTTGGACAGGGTGGATGAGCAGTTCTTC
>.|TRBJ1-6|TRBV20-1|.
CSATPGGQINSPLHF
TGCAGTGCTACGCCCGGAGGACAAATTAATTCACCCCTCCACTTT
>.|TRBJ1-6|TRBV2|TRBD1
CASGVTRGQGGSPLHF
TGTGCCAGCGGAGTGACAAGGGGACAGGGAGGGTCACCCCTCCACTTT
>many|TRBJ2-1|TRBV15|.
CATSRDLVNNEQFF
TGTGCCACCAGCAGAGACTTGGTGAACAATGAGCAGTTCTTC
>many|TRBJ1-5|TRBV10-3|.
CAISEGPGGNQPQHF
TGTGCCATCAGTGAAGGTCCGGGGGGCAATCAGCCCCAGCATTTT
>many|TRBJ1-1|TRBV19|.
CASRKLGGNTEAFF
TGTGCCAGTCGGAAGCTGGGAGGGAACACTGAAGCTTTCTTT
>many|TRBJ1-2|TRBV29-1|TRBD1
CSVERDRVGYGYTF
TGCAGCGTTGAAAGGGACAGGGTAGGCTATGGCTACACCTTC
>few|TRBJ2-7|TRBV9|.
CASSVEEGAYEQYF
TGTGCCAGCAGCGTAGAGGAGGGGGCCTACGAGCAGTACTTC
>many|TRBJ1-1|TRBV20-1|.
CSARVNSNTEAFF
TGCAGTGCTAGAGTGAACAGCAACACTGAAGCTTTCTTT
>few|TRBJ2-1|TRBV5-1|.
CASSLFTEPSYNEQFF
TGCGCCAGCAGCTTGTTTACCGAGCCCTCTTACAATGAGCAGTTCTTC
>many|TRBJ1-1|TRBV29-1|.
CSVGQMNTEAFF
TGCAGCGTCGGACAGATGAACACTGAAGCTTTCTTT
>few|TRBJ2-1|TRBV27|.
CASSLVHSYNEQFF
TGTGCCAGCAGTTTAGTACATTCCTACAATGAGCAGTTCTTC
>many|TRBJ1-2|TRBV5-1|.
CASSSTGNFNYGYTF
TGCGCCAGCAGCTCCACAGGGAACTTTAACTATGGCTACACCTTC
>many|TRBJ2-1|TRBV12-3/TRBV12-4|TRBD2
CASTAGLAGYEQFF
TGTGCCAGCACCGCGGGACTAGCGGGTTATGAGCAGTTCTTC
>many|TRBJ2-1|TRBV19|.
CASSMTSGMDEQFF
TGTGCCAGTAGTATGACGTCAGGGATGGATGAGCAGTTCTTC
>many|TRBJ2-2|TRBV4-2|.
CASSQEGPGTGELFF
TGTGCCAGCAGCCAAGAGGGACCTGGCACCGGGGAGCTGTTTTTT